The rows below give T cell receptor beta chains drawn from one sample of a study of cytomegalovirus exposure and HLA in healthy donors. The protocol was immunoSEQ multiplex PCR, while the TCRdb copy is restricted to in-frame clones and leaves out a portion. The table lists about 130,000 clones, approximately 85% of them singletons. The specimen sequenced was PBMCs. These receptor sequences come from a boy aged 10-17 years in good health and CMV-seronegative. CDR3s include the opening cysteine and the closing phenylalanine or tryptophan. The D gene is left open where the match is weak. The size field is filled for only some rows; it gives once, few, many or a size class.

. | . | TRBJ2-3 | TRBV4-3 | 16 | TGCGCCAGCAGCATGAACAGGGGCGCGGGGACAGATACGCAGTATTTT | CASSMNRGAGTDTQYF
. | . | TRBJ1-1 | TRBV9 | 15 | TGTGCCATACAGACACCCAGGGGATTGGGCACTGAAGCTTTCTTT | CAIQTPRGLGTEAFF
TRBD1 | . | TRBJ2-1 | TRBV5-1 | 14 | TGCGCCAGCAGCTTGGGACAGGGGATCAATGAGCAGTTCTTC | CASSLGQGINEQFF
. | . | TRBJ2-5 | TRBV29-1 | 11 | TGCAGCGTTCCCTCAGGGGAGACCCAGTACTTC | CSVPSGETQYF
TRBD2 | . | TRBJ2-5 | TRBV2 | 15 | TGTGCCAGCAGCGCTACAACTAGCGTCCAAGAGACCCAGTACTTC | CASSATTSVQETQYF
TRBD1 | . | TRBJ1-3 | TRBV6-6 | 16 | TGTGCCAGCAGCCGGGACAGGGGGCGCCGTGGAAACACCATATATTTT | CASSRDRGRRGNTIYF
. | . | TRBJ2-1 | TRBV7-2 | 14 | TGTGCCAGCAGCTCGTCTAGCTTCAACAATGAGCAGTTCTTC | CASSSSSFNNEQFF
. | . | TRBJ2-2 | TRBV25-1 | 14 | TGTGCCAGTAAGGGGCAGAGATACACCGGGGAGCTGTTTTTT | CASKGQRYTGELFF
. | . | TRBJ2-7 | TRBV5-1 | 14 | TGCGCCAGCAGCTTGGCAGGGGTCGGGTACGAGCAGTACTTC | CASSLAGVGYEQYF
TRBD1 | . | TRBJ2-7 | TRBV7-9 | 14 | TGTGCCAGCAGCTTTCAGGGGGCCCCTGGCGAGCAGTACTTC | CASSFQGAPGEQYF
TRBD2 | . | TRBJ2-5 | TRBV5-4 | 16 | TGTGCCAGCAGCCCCGGGGAGCGGGGGGGCTCAGAGACCCAGTACTTC | CASSPGERGGSETQYF
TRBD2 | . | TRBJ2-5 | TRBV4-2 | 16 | TGTGCCAGCAGCCAAGAGGGACTAGCGGACCAAGAGACCCAGTACTTC | CASSQEGLADQETQYF
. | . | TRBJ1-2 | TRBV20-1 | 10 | TGCAGTGCTAGAGATCAGGGCTACACCTTC | CSARDQGYTF
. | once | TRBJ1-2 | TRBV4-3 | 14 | TGCGCCAGCAGCCAAGTTGCGGGAATCTATGGCTACACCTTC | CASSQVAGIYGYTF
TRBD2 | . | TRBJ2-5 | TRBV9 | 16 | TGTGCCAGCAGCGCAACCCCGGTAGCGGGAGGCGAGACCCAGTACTTC | CASSATPVAGGETQYF
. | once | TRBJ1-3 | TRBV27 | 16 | TGTGCCAGCAGTTTTGGTCCTTTGAGCTCTGGAAACACCATATATTTT | CASSFGPLSSGNTIYF
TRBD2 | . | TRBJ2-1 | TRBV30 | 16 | TGTGCCTGGAGTGGCCATGGACTAGCGGCCTACAATGAGCAGTTCTTC | CAWSGHGLAAYNEQFF
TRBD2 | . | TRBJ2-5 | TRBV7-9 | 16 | TGTGCCAGCAGCTTATTAGCGGGGGGGCCTTTAGAGACCCAGTACTTC | CASSLLAGGPLETQYF
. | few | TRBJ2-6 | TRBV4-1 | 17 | TGCGCCAGCAGCCAAGAAGGAAGGGGCACTGGGGCCAACGTCCTGACTTTC | CASSQEGRGTGANVLTF
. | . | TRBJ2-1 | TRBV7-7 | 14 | TGTGCTAGCAGCTTTTCCCGCCAGGGGGGAGAGCAGTTCTTC | CASSFSRQGGEQFF
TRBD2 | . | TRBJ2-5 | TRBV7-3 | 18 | TGTGCCAGCAGCTTAACGTTAACTAGCGGGAGGGCCGTGGAGACCCAGTACTTC | CASSLTLTSGRAVETQYF
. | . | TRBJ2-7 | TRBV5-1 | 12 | TGCGCCAGCAGCTTGCGAGGAGGGGAGCAGTACTTC | CASSLRGGEQYF
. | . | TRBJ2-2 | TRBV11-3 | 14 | TGTGCCAGCAGCTTAGCGTCGGTGACCGGGGAGCTGTTTTTT | CASSLASVTGELFF
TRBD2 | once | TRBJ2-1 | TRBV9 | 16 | TGTGCCAGCAGCGTCTCGACTAGCGGGAGTCTAAATGAGCAGTTCTTC | CASSVSTSGSLNEQFF
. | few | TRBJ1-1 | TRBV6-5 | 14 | TGTGCCAGCAGTTACAGGGAGGTAGACACTGAAGCTTTCTTT | CASSYREVDTEAFF
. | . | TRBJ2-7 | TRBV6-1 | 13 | TGTGCCAGCAGCCCAGACAGAGACTACGAGCAGTACTTC | CASSPDRDYEQYF
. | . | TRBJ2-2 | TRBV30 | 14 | TGTGCCTGGAGTATCGGGATAAACACCGGGGAGCTGTTTTTT | CAWSIGINTGELFF
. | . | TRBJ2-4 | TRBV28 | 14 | TGTGCCAGCAGTTTAAGGGGCCCCAAAAACATTCAGTACTTC | CASSLRGPKNIQYF
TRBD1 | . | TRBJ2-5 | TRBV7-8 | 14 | TGTGCCAGCAGCACCCGACAGGGTTTAGAGACCCAGTACTTC | CASSTRQGLETQYF
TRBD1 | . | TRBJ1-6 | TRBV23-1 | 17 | TGCGCCAGCACCCGGACAGGACCGAACTCCTATAATTCACCCCTCCACTTT | CASTRTGPNSYNSPLHF
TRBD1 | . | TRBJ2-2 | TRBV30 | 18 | TGTGCCTGGAGGAGTGCAAGCGACAGGGGGCTGGGAACCGGGGAGCTGTTTTTT | CAWRSASDRGLGTGELFF
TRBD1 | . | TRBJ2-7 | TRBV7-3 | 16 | TGTGCCAGCAGCCCGCCCGGGACAGGGCGACCCTACGAGCAGTACTTC | CASSPPGTGRPYEQYF
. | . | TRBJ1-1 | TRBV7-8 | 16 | TGTGCCAGCAGCTTAGACCTTGGACATCTAAACACTGAAGCTTTCTTT | CASSLDLGHLNTEAFF
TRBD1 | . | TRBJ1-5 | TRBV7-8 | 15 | TGTGCCAGCACAGCCGGGACAGGGGTCGATCAGCCCCAGCATTTT | CASTAGTGVDQPQHF
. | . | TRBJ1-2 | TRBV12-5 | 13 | TGTGCTAGTGGTTCCGGACTTAACTATGGCTACACCTTC | CASGSGLNYGYTF
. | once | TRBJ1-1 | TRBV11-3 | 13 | TGTGCCAGCAGCGTTGCTAGGAACACTGAAGCTTTCTTT | CASSVARNTEAFF
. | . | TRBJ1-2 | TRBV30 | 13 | TGTGCCTGGAGTGTCCTTCATAGTTATGGCTACACCTTC | CAWSVLHSYGYTF
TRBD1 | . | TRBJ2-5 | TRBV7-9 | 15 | TGTGCCAGCAGCTCAACTACCGACAGGGCTGAGACCCAGTACTTC | CASSSTTDRAETQYF
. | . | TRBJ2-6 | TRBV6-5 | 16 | TGTGCCAGCAGTTACTCAGCGCCGGGTGGGGCCAACGTCCTGCCTTTC | CASSYSAPGGANVLPF
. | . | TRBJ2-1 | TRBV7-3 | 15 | TGTGCCAGCAGCCTCAGCGGGACACTCTACAATGAGCAGTTCTTC | CASSLSGTLYNEQFF
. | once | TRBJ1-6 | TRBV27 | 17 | TGTGCCAGCAGTCTCCAGCGGGGGGCCGCCTATAATTCACCCCTCCACTTT | CASSLQRGAAYNSPLHF
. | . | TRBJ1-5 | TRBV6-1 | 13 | TGTGCCAGCGAGGAGAGTAGCAATCAGCCCCAGCATTTT | CASEESSNQPQHF
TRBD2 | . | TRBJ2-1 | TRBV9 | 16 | TGTGCCAGCAGCGTAGGGGTTTCGGGAGGGGAGAATGAGCAGTTCTTC | CASSVGVSGGENEQFF
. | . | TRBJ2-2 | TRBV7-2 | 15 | TGTGCCAGCAGCTTAGCGAGCGGCTACACCGGGGAGCTGTTTTTT | CASSLASGYTGELFF
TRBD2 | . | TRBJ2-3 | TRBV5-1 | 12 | TGCGCCACTAGCGGCAGCACAGATACGCAGTATTTT | CATSGSTDTQYF
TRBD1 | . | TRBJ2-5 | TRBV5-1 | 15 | TGCGCCAGCAGCTTGGATGGACAGGGTTTGAAGACCCAGTACTTC | CASSLDGQGLKTQYF
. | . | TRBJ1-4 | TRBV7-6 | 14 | TGTGCCAGCAGCTCACAGTTGGCTAATGAAAAACTGTTTTTT | CASSSQLANEKLFF
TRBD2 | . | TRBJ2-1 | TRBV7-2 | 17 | TGTGCCAGCACCCGATCGGTAGCGGGAGTTACCTACAATGAGCAGTTCTTC | CASTRSVAGVTYNEQFF
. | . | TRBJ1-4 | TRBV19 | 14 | TGTGCCAGTAGTAGGGAGGGGATGAGTGAAAAACTGTTTTTT | CASSREGMSEKLFF
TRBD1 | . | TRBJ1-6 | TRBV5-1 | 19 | TGCGCCAGCAGCCTGACGACAGGGGGAGGGCTATTAGAATGGTCACCCCTCCACTTT | CASSLTTGGGLLEWSPLHF
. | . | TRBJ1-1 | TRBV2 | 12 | TGTGCCAGTTCGTCCCCCAACACTGAAGCTTTCTTT | CASSSPNTEAFF
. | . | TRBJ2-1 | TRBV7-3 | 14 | TGTGCCAGCAGCTCCTTAGGGGCCAAGAATGAGCAGTTCTTC | CASSSLGAKNEQFF
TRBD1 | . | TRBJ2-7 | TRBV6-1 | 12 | TGTGCCAGCAGGGACAGGGCCTACGAGCAGTACTTC | CASRDRAYEQYF
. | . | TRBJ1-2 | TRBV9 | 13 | TGTGCCAGCAGCGACGGGGGGAACTATGGCTACACCTTC | CASSDGGNYGYTF
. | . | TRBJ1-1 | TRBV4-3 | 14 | TGCGCCAGCAGCCTAGCTCGCAAGAACACTGAAGCCTTCTTT | CASSLARKNTEAFF
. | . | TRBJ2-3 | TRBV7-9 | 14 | TGTGCCAGCAGCAGCGGTTTGGGCACAGATACGCAGTATTTT | CASSSGLGTDTQYF
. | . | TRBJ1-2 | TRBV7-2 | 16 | TGTGCCAGCAGCTTAAGCATTGACAGATCTAACTATGGCTACACCTTC | CASSLSIDRSNYGYTF
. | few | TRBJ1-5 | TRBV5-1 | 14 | TGCGCCAGCAGGGAGGAGGGGAACAATCAGCCCCAGCATTTT | CASREEGNNQPQHF
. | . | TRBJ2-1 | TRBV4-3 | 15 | TGCGCCAGCAGCCAAACGGGAAACTCCTACAATGAGCAGTTCTTC | CASSQTGNSYNEQFF
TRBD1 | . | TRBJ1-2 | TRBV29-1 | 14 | TGCAGCGTTGAATTGGACAGGGGGGACTATGGCTACACCTTC | CSVELDRGDYGYTF